The 31 T cell receptor beta chains in this list originate from one sample, sequenced in a study of CD8 T cells in ankylosing spondylitis (dated by TCRdb to about 2017). Summary of the overall study and its limitations: A TCR beta motif of several highly homologous amino acid variants appeared characteristic of blood from ankylosing spondylitis patients.

Libraries came from 5' RACE. Sequencing relied on an Illumina HiSeq 2500. TCRdb applied fastp at Q25 and MiXCR to the public reads, then kept only in-frame beta chains. Duplicate CDR3 protein sequences are folded into a single record with the most common DNA and genes. Here the sample has about 700,000 distinct CDR3 sequences; around a fifth occur a single time. Of the sample, about 20% falls within the top ten clones. Their target antigens are unknown. Material for sequencing was blood, either unsorted or a sorted T cell fraction (not recorded which). These receptors all stem from a male donor with ankylosing spondylitis.

The chain carries TRBV7-6 and TRBJ2-3; D might be TRBD1 (6 bases). Germline loops: CDR1 SGHVS, CDR2 FNYEAQ. The CDR3 totals 16 residues. V lost 0 bases and J lost 4, with 14 bases in between. In nucleotides, the CDR3 is TGTGCCAGCAGCTTAGCGGGCCAGGGGTCCCCAGATACGCAGTATTTT. It translates to CASSLAGQGSPDTQYF. The full variable domain, in which reference TRBV7-6 and TRBJ2-3 provide the parts outside the CDR3, is GAGVSQSPRYKVTKRGQDVALRCDPISGHVSLYWYRQALGQGPEFLTYFNYEAQQDKSGLPNDRFSAERPEGSISTLTIQRTEQRDSAMYRCASSLAGQGSPDTQYFGPGTRLTVL.

This clonotype has just a few counts. The DNA for the CDR3 is TGTGCCAGCAGTACCGGGGTCCTCCGGGACGAGCAGTACTTC. Translated: CASSTGVLRDEQYF. The rearrangement uses TRBV6-1 and TRBJ2-7; tentatively, D is TRBD2 (5 bases). V lost 5 bases to trimming and J lost 5 bases, with 16 bases between them. The germline CDR1 and CDR2 sequences are MNHNS and SASEGT. The CDR3 has 14 amino acids.

The table lists this clonotype with a few counts. The genes are TRBV7-2 and TRBJ2-4; D possibly corresponds to TRBD2 (6 bases). Germline CDR1 and CDR2: SGHTA and FQGNSA. CDR3 length: 14 residues. The germline V and J ends were trimmed by 0 bases and 7 bases, with 10 bases remaining between them. CDR3 bases: TGTGCCAGCAGCTTAGCGCCAGGGACTAACATTCAGTACTTC. Translation gives CASSLAPGTNIQYF.

This clonotype was picked up a small number of times. The genes are TRBV10-3 and TRBJ2-7; 9 bases agree with TRBD1. The CDR3 runs to 15 residues. Per the germline V gene, CDR1 is ENHRY and CDR2 is SYGVKD. The V and J ends lost 4 bases and 3 bases, in that order; junction bases with no gene match: 7. The CDR3: CAISVGDRVGYEQYF. In DNA form, the CDR3 reads TGTGCCATCAGTGTAGGGGACAGGGTCGGCTACGAGCAGTACTTC.

The rearrangement uses TRBV10-3 and TRBJ2-1; D possibly corresponds to TRBD1 (6 bases). The length of the CDR3 is 15 residues. Germline loops: CDR1 ENHRY, CDR2 SYGVKD. Trimming stripped 7 bases from V and 4 bases from J, with 17 bases between. The CDR3 bases are TGTGCCATCAAAGAAACCGGGACAATGTACAATGAGCAGTTCTTC. Translating gives CAIKETGTMYNEQFF.

V is TRBV20-1 and J is TRBJ1-1, with D perhaps TRBD1 (6 bases). The CDR3 is made up of 16 amino acids. With 4 bases removed from V and 6 bases from J, the gap between germline ends came to 24 bases. Germline loops: CDR1 DFQATT, CDR2 SNEGSKA (reference sequence). The CDR3 DNA is TGCAGTGCTACGGGCCAGGGGAAGGGCTTTGTGGCTGAAGCTTTCTTT. Protein product: CSATGQGKGFVAEAFF.

This clonotype was observed a handful of times. The V call is TRBV11-3, the J call TRBJ2-5; D is perhaps TRBD2 (6 bases). Germline V gene sequence: CDR1 SGHNT, CDR2 YENEEA. The CDR3 length is 14 residues. Trimming removed 3 bases from V and 2 bases from J, with 10 bases in between. DNA of the CDR3: TGTGCCAGCAGCTTGGGGGGTATGCAAGAGACCCAGTACTTC. Translated, it gives CASSLGGMQETQYF.

The J gene is TRBJ2-7, the V gene TRBV6-2 or TRBV6-3; D might be TRBD1 or TRBD2, each matching 5 bases. CDR1 is MNHEY and CDR2 is SVGEGT in the germline V gene. Trimming cost V 5 bases and J 0 bases, with 14 bases left between them. There are 15 residues in the CDR3. CDR3 in amino acids: CASSRQRQSSYEQYF. CDR3 in DNA: TGTGCCAGCAGTAGACAGCGGCAAAGCTCCTACGAGCAGTACTTC.

The rearrangement links TRBV12-3 or TRBV12-4 to TRBJ2-1; D perhaps matches TRBD2 (6 bases). There are 15 residues in the CDR3. Trimming cost V 3 bases and J 4 bases, with 13 bases left between them. The CDR3 loop reads CASSFGSGDYNEQFF. As DNA, the CDR3 is TGTGCCAGCAGTTTTGGTAGCGGAGATTACAATGAGCAGTTCTTC.

This clonotype was recorded a few times. The rearrangement links TRBV4-3 to TRBJ2-7; the match to TRBD1 covers 11 bases. The CDR3 contains 17 residues. Germline V gene sequence: CDR1 LGHNA, CDR2 YSLEER. V was clipped by 0 bases and J by 3 bases; unmatched bases: 7. CDR3 in amino acids: CASSQDQGGQGVYEQYF. The CDR3 nucleotides read TGCGCCAGCAGCCAAGATCAGGGGGGACAGGGGGTCTACGAGCAGTACTTC.

The V and J genes are TRBV7-9 and TRBJ1-2; D possibly corresponds to TRBD1 (5 bases). V lost 5 bases and J lost 2, with 12 bases in between. The CDR3 spans 14 residues. CDR1 and CDR2 from the germline V gene are SEHNR and FQNEAQ (reference sequence). This chain's CDR3 is CASSPLDNNYGYTF. CDR3 in DNA: TGTGCCAGCAGCCCGCTGGACAACAACTATGGCTACACCTTC.

V and J are TRBV7-2 and TRBJ1-1; TRBD1 matches at 8 bases. V gave up 5 bases and J gave up 3 bases; unmatched junction bases: 8. There are 15 residues in the CDR3. CDR1 and CDR2 from the germline V gene are SGHTA and FQGNSA. The CDR3 loop reads CASSAAGGRYTEAFF. DNA for the CDR3: TGTGCCAGCAGCGCCGCAGGGGGCAGGTACACTGAAGCTTTCTTT.

V is TRBV15 and J is TRBJ1-4; 7 bases align to TRBD1. The CDR3 consists of 13 residues. The germline V gene has CDR1 LNHNV and CDR2 YYDKDF (reference sequence). V gave up 4 bases and J gave up 15 bases; unmatched junction bases: 11. The CDR3 is CATSKSPRGMVFF. CDR3 sequence (DNA): TGTGCCACCAGCAAGTCCCCCAGGGGGATGGTGTTTTTT.

The chain uses TRBV4-1 and TRBJ1-1; no definite D call. V gave up 3 bases and J gave up 5 bases, with 16 bases separating them. The germline gives CDR1 MGHRA, CDR2 YSYEKL. The CDR3 covers 15 residues. CDR3 nucleotide sequence: TGCGCCAGCAGCCACTCCTCAACCCCTGGGACTGAAGCTTTCTTT. It translates to CASSHSSTPGTEAFF.

The chain recombines TRBV2 with TRBJ2-5, with D unresolved. Trimming shortened V by 8 bases and J by 5 bases, and 15 bases separated the two germline ends. The germline CDR1 and CDR2 sequences are SNHLY and FYNNEI. CDR3 length: 13 residues. The CDR3 region has the DNA TGTGCCAGCGTCGGGTTAATGGGTGAGACCCAGTACTTC. Protein sequence: CASVGLMGETQYF. Supplemented by reference TRBV2 and TRBJ2-5, the full variable domain reads EPEVTQTPSHQVTQMGQEVILRCVPISNHLYFYWYRQILGQKVEFLVSFYNNEISEKSEIFDDQFSVERPDGSNFTLKIRSTKLEDSAMYFCASVGLMGETQYFGPGTRLLVL.

J is TRBJ2-7 and V is TRBV29-1, with 9 bases that match TRBD1. The CDR3 sequence is 16 residues long. Germline assignment: CDR1 SQVTM and CDR2 ANQGSEA. V shed 1 base, J shed 2 bases, and the junction held 9 bases outside the gene matches. The CDR3 nucleotides read TGCAGCGTTGAAGTTGAAGGGACAGGGAGGGCCTACGAGCAGTACTTC. Amino acid sequence: CSVEVEGTGRAYEQYF.

The CDR3 DNA sequence: TGCGCCAGCAGCTTGGGCCTAGGGGGAATCTTCTCTGGAAACACCATATATTTT. Amino acid sequence: CASSLGLGGIFSGNTIYF. This chain joins TRBV5-1 and TRBJ1-3, with D perhaps TRBD1 (6 bases). This CDR3 has 18 residues. Germline V gene sequence: CDR1 SGHRS, CDR2 YFSETQ. V was pared by 0 bases and J by 0 bases, with 16 bases between.

The sample holds many counts of this clonotype. The chain recombines TRBV2 with TRBJ2-2, with D possibly matching TRBD2 (5 bases). Deletions cut 3 bases from V and 7 bases from J, with 12 bases between. The CDR3 is made up of 14 amino acids. Germline CDR1 reads SNHLY; CDR2 reads FYNNEI. This chain's CDR3 is CASSETLGIGELFF. For the CDR3, the DNA is TGTGCCAGCAGTGAGACACTAGGGATCGGGGAGCTGTTTTTT.

The CDR3 reads CASSAEQGANYGYTF. CDR3 sequence (DNA): TGTGCCAGCAGCGCCGAACAGGGGGCAAACTATGGCTACACCTTC. The chain joins TRBV9 to TRBJ1-2; 9 bases match TRBD1. The germline V gene encodes CDR1 SGDLS and CDR2 YYNGEE. The CDR3 is 15 residues long. V dropped 3 bases and J dropped 2; count of bases not matched to a gene: 5.

This clonotype occurred a few times. The chain joins TRBV12-3 or TRBV12-4 to TRBJ1-2, with a possible D match to TRBD1 (5 bases). V gave up 2 bases and J gave up 6 bases, with 10 bases separating them. The CDR3 is 13 residues long. This CDR3 reads CASSLQGEDGYTF. The CDR3 bases are TGTGCCAGCAGTTTACAGGGCGAGGATGGCTACACCTTC.

This clonotype has a handful of counts. V usage is TRBV10-3 and J usage is TRBJ2-3; D unclear. Germline loops: CDR1 ENHRY, CDR2 SYGVKD. This CDR3 contains 13 residues. Between the trimmed V and J ends, which lost 7 bases and 4 bases, there was a span of 12 bases. The CDR3 loop reads CAIKEPLSDTQYF. In DNA form, the CDR3 reads TGTGCCATCAAGGAGCCCCTTTCAGATACGCAGTATTTT.

This clonotype was detected a few times. The rearrangement joins TRBV15 to TRBJ2-2, with D unclear. V was shortened by 0 bases and J by 0 bases, with 2 bases between the two germline ends. Looked up from germline, CDR1 is LNHNV and CDR2 is YYDKDF (reference sequence). The CDR3 runs 14 residues. The DNA for the CDR3 is TGTGCCACCAGCAGAGATGCGAACACCGGGGAGCTGTTTTTT. The encoded protein is CATSRDANTGELFF.

Only a few counts were recorded for this clonotype. The DNA for the CDR3 is TGTGCCAGCAGATTGACAGGGGCGAACACTGAAGCTTTCTTT. Translation: CASRLTGANTEAFF. This chain joins TRBV5-6 and TRBJ1-1, with 8 bases identical to TRBD1. CDR1 and CDR2 from the germline V gene are SGHDT and YYEEEE. Germline trimming cut 5 bases from V and 1 base from J; bases unmatched to any gene: 4. CDR3 length: 14 amino acids.

This clonotype was counted only a few times. The chain joins TRBV7-2 to TRBJ2-1, with TRBD2 matching 7 bases. The CDR3 spans 16 residues. Germline loops: CDR1 SGHTA, CDR2 FQGNSA. Trimming cost V 1 base and J 3 bases; bases outside gene matches: 6. For the CDR3, the DNA is TGTGCCAGCAGCTTAGGGACCGGCGGGGGCTACAATGAGCAGTTCTTC. Its protein is CASSLGTGGGYNEQFF. Filled out from reference TRBV7-2 and TRBJ2-1, the complete variable domain reads GAGVSQSPSNKVTEKGKDVELRCDPISGHTALYWYRQSLGQGLEFLIYFQGNSAPDKSGLPSDRFSAERTGGSVSTLTIQRTQQEDSAVYLCASSLGTGGGYNEQFFGPGTRLTVL.

This clonotype was counted many times. The genes are TRBV5-1 and TRBJ1-4; D is ambiguous. Germline loops: CDR1 SGHRS, CDR2 YFSETQ. V was pared by 1 base and J by 8 bases, with 15 bases between. CDR3 length equals 15 residues. The DNA for the CDR3 is TGCGCCAGCAGCTTGACGGGTAGCTCCGAGGAAAAACTGTTTTTT. Protein product: CASSLTGSSEEKLFF.

This clonotype has ten or more counts. This chain connects TRBV7-2 to TRBJ1-5, with D perhaps TRBD1 (6 bases). V lost 6 bases to trimming and J lost 2 bases, with 11 bases between them. The CDR3 has 14 residues. CDR1 and CDR2 (germline): SGHTA, FQGNSA. For the CDR3, the DNA is TGTGCCAGCAGTTTACAGGGCGGCAATCAGCCCCAGCATTTT. It is translated as CASSLQGGNQPQHF.

This clonotype was detected once. The chain uses TRBV7-9 and TRBJ2-1; 12 bases agree with TRBD2. From germline, CDR1 is SEHNR and CDR2 FQNEAQ (reference sequence). The V segment lost 5 bases and the J segment 4 bases; nucleotides outside the gene matches: 6. This CDR3 is 16 amino acids long. The CDR3 here is CASSPATSGGYNEQFF. The DNA of the CDR3 is TGTGCCAGCAGCCCCGCGACTAGCGGGGGATACAATGAGCAGTTCTTC.

J is TRBJ2-3 and V is TRBV29-1, with 8 bases fitting TRBD2. There are 14 residues in the CDR3. V lost 4 bases and J lost 2; bases outside the gene matches: 5. The germline V gene has CDR1 SQVTM and CDR2 ANQGSEA. As DNA, the CDR3 is TGCAGCGTTGCGTTAGCGGGGTACACAGATACGCAGTATTTT. Translated: CSVALAGYTDTQYF.

Ten or more counts support this clonotype. The V gene is TRBV28, the J gene TRBJ2-5, with D possibly being TRBD1 or TRBD2 (7 bases each). Germline CDR1 is MDHEN and CDR2 is SYDVKM. Trimming took 3 bases from V and 4 from J, leaving 18 bases between them. The CDR3 is made up of 16 amino acids. The CDR3 protein is CASSFHRGGGGETQYF. The CDR3 DNA follows: TGTGCCAGCAGTTTCCACAGGGGAGGGGGCGGAGAGACCCAGTACTTC.

The chain is built from TRBV10-3 and TRBJ1-1, with 8 bases aligning to TRBD1. V shed 6 bases, J shed 2 bases, and the junction held 2 bases outside the gene matches. The CDR3 loop spans 13 amino acids. Germline CDR1 is ENHRY and CDR2 is SYGVKD. The CDR3 sequence: CAIRGQDNTEAFF. The CDR3 DNA reads TGTGCCATCAGGGGACAGGATAACACTGAAGCTTTCTTT.

This clonotype turned up a few times. The chain employs TRBV7-2 and TRBJ2-7; 8 nucleotides agree with TRBD2. The CDR3 is 16 amino acids. Germline V gives CDR1 SGHTA, CDR2 FQGNSA. V dropped 1 base and J dropped 2; count of bases not matched to a gene: 7. The CDR3 region has the DNA TGTGCCAGCAGCTTAGATGGTAGCGGGACCCCCTACGAGCAGTACTTC. The encoded protein is CASSLDGSGTPYEQYF.